The rows below give T cell receptor beta chains drawn from one sample of a study of cytomegalovirus exposure and HLA in healthy donors. Data came from immunoSEQ multiplex PCR; TCRdb stores just in-frame clones and leaves some out. The data contain 100,000 to 150,000 clones, about 81% of them seen just once; the ten biggest clones take up approximately 0.99%. The sample was PBMCs. The receptors derive from a woman aged 30 to 39 in good health and CMV-seronegative. Both conserved end residues are part of each CDR3. The D gene is left open where the match is weak. Size is stated for part of the rows, as once, few or many counts, or as a class when the clone is expanded.

NA	TRBV30	NA	TRBJ2-2	TGTGCCTGGAGGGCCATCGCAAACACCGGGGAGCTGTTTTTT	CAWRAIANTGELFF
NA	TRBV18	NA	TRBJ1-2	TGTGCCAGCTCACCACCAAGACTCATCGGTGGCTACACCTTC	CASSPPRLIGGYTF
NA	TRBV5-4	few	TRBJ1-1	TGTGCCAGCAGCACTGAAGGGGGCACTGAAGCTTTCTTT	CASSTEGGTEAFF
NA	TRBV20-1	NA	TRBJ1-2	TGCAGTGCTCCTTGGGGGGATGGCTACACCTTC	CSAPWGDGYTF
NA	TRBV18	NA	TRBJ1-6	TGTGCCAGCTCATCAAACAGGGCCAGCTCCTATAATTCACCCCTCCACTTT	CASSSNRASSYNSPLHF
TRBD2	TRBV7-3	NA	TRBJ2-3	TGTGCCAGCAGCTTCGGACTAGCGGGGGCCCCGAGCACAGATACGCAGTATTTT	CASSFGLAGAPSTDTQYF
NA	TRBV11-3	NA	TRBJ1-1	TGTGCCAGCAGCTTACGTCGGGGGACTGAAGCTTTCTTT	CASSLRRGTEAFF
NA	TRBV6-6	few	TRBJ1-5	TGTGCCAGCAGTTACGTGGCCGCAAGCAATCAGCCCCAGCATTTT	CASSYVAASNQPQHF
NA	TRBV13	few	TRBJ1-2	TGTGCCAGCAGCTTAGGACAGGGAAGTGGCTACACCTTC	CASSLGQGSGYTF
NA	TRBV7-3	NA	TRBJ2-3	TGTGCCAGCAGCGCTCAAGAGTCAGATACGCAGTATTTT	CASSAQESDTQYF
TRBD2	TRBV4-1	NA	TRBJ2-1	TGCGCCAGCAGCCGATTACTAGCGGGAGGTTCGGATGAGCAGTTCTTC	CASSRLLAGGSDEQFF
TRBD1	TRBV7-2	NA	TRBJ1-1	TGTGCCAGCAGCTTAGGTGGAGGGGGCATGAACACTGAAGCTTTCTTT	CASSLGGGGMNTEAFF
NA	TRBV7-9	few	TRBJ2-5	TGTGCCAGCAGCTTAAATCAGGGGCAAGAGACCCAGTACTTC	CASSLNQGQETQYF
TRBD2	TRBV6-1	NA	TRBJ2-1	TGTGCCAGCACCACTACTAGCGGGGGCAATGAGCAGTTCTTC	CASTTTSGGNEQFF
NA	TRBV4-2	NA	TRBJ2-3	TGTGCCAGCAGCCGGGACTTACAAGATACGCAGTATTTT	CASSRDLQDTQYF
NA	TRBV11-2	NA	TRBJ2-7	TGTGCCAGCAGCTTAATGAGCGGCTCTAACTCCTACGAGCAGTACTTC	CASSLMSGSNSYEQYF
NA	TRBV12-5	NA	TRBJ2-1	TGTGCTAGTGGCCTGAGGAATGAGCAGTTCTTC	CASGLRNEQFF
NA	TRBV19	NA	TRBJ1-6	TGTGCCAGTAGGAGGGGGAGACCCGGGGATAATTCACCCCTCCACTTT	CASRRGRPGDNSPLHF